The 9 T cell receptor beta chains below all came from one sample that was sequenced in a study of cytomegalovirus exposure and HLA in healthy donors. In the PCR, 60 Vbeta and 13 Jbeta primers were used. Assay: immunoSEQ multiplex PCR; the TCRdb copy retains only in-frame clones and omits some. Of 200,000 to 250,000 clones in the sample, approximately 90% were seen once. Sequenced: PBMCs. These receptors were obtained from a woman in her late teens or twenties in good health and CMV-seronegative.

In the case of this clone: The same CDR3 is also encoded by other DNA sequences in this sample. The chain is built from TRBV7-9 and TRBJ2-5; D not resolved. V dropped 6 bases and J dropped 3 bases, with 17 bases sitting between them. The V gene's germline CDR1 is SEHNR and CDR2 FQNEAQ (reference sequence). The length of the CDR3 is 15 residues. The CDR3 sequence: CASSWMAVQKETQYF. The DNA of the CDR3 is TGTGCCAGCAGTTGGATGGCTGTACAGAAAGAGACCCAGTACTTC.

The chain is built from TRBV9 and TRBJ2-2; D remains ambiguous. Germline lookup yields CDR1 SGDLS and CDR2 YYNGEE. This CDR3 contains 15 residues. Trimming left V 1 base short and J 4 bases short, with 11 bases between. The CDR3 region is CASSVLVDGTGELFF. The CDR3 DNA sequence: TGTGCCAGCAGCGTACTAGTGGATGGCACCGGGGAGCTGTTTTTT.

V and J are TRBV10-3 and TRBJ2-3, with 11 bases fitting TRBD2. Germline V CDR1 and CDR2: ENHRY, SYGVKD. The V gene end was trimmed by 4 bases and the J gene end by 0 bases; junction bases not matched to a gene: 9. The CDR3 covers 18 residues. The CDR3: CAISGPGLAESSTDTQYF. CDR3 nucleotide sequence: TGTGCCATCAGTGGACCGGGACTAGCGGAGTCTAGCACAGATACGCAGTATTTT.

This chain connects TRBV30 to TRBJ1-3, with TRBD1 as a possible D gene (6 bases). CDR1 is GTSNPN, CDR2 SVGIG, per germline (reference sequence). This CDR3 contains 17 residues. V was trimmed by 1 base and J by 0 bases, leaving 16 bases between them. CDR3 in DNA: TGTGCCTGGAGTGGGTCCGGACAGTGGGACTCTGGAAACACCATATATTTT. It specifies CAWSGSGQWDSGNTIYF.

The V gene is TRBV4-1, the J gene TRBJ2-3; 7 nucleotides align to TRBD2. The germline gives CDR1 MGHRA, CDR2 YSYEKL. CDR3 length: 15 amino acids. V shed 2 bases and J 6 bases; nucleotides not matched to a gene: 8. In nucleotides, the CDR3 is TGCGCCAGCAGCCAACTAGGACTAGGGTTGGATACGCAGTATTTT. Protein sequence: CASSQLGLGLDTQYF.

The V gene is TRBV5-5, the J gene TRBJ1-5, with D unclear. V was pared by 3 bases and J by 0 bases, with 13 bases between. Germline CDR1 reads SGHKS; CDR2 reads YYEKEE (reference sequence). The CDR3 is 16 amino acids. The chain's CDR3 is CASSSLPYGSNQPQHF. CDR3 DNA sequence: TGTGCCAGCAGCTCCCTTCCCTACGGTAGCAATCAGCCCCAGCATTTT.

This chain connects TRBV4-2 to TRBJ2-7, with 15 bases fitting TRBD2. V trimming: 3 bases; J trimming: 6 bases; junction bases outside the gene matches: 3. In germline, CDR1 is LGHNA, CDR2 YNFKEQ. CDR3 length: 15 amino acids. The CDR3: CASSHGLAGGREQYF. CDR3 bases: TGTGCCAGCAGCCACGGACTAGCGGGAGGGCGCGAGCAGTACTTC.

The gene calls are TRBV19 and TRBJ2-2; no clear D. The germline V and J ends were trimmed by 8 bases and 3 bases, with 13 bases remaining between them. In germline, CDR1 is LNHDA, CDR2 SQIVND (reference sequence). The CDR3 is 14 residues long. Written as DNA, the CDR3 is TGTGCCAGTCTCCAGAGAGGTGACACCGGGGAGCTGTTTTTT. Encoded protein: CASLQRGDTGELFF.

V gene TRBV27 combines with J gene TRBJ2-2; weak D call: TRBD1 (5 bases). This CDR3 spans 15 amino acids. The V gene lost 2 bases and the J gene lost 2 bases, with 9 bases spanning the gap. CDR1 and CDR2 (germline): MNHEY, SMNVEV (reference sequence). CDR3 region: CASSLRQINTGELFF. DNA for the CDR3: TGTGCCAGCAGTTTAAGACAGATTAACACCGGGGAGCTGTTTTTT.